A selection of T cell receptor beta chains follows, all from one sample in a study of T cells in Graves' hyperthyroidism and ophthalmopathy. In TCRdb, the multiplex PCR reads were re-called with MiXCR into one record per CDR3 protein. The sample has around 690,000 distinct CDR3 sequences, roughly 17% seen once. The specimen sequenced was blood. These TCRs come from a man over 45 with Graves' hyperthyroidism. Both conserved end residues are part of each CDR3. The D gene is left open where the match is weak. Clone size is given for some rows only: seen once, a few or many times, or a class if the clone is expanded.

abundance,j_gene,d_gene,v_gene,CDR3nt,CDR3aa
many,TRBJ1-1,NA,TRBV7-3,TGTGCCAGCAGCCCCCGAGGTGCGAGCACTGAAGCTTTCTTT,CASSPRGASTEAFF
few,TRBJ1-5,TRBD1,TRBV18,TGTGCCAGCTCAGATTACCAGGGGGTCGGTCAGCCCCAGCATTTT,CASSDYQGVGQPQHF
few,TRBJ2-1,TRBD2,TRBV11-2,TGTGCCAGCAGCCCTATAGCGGGGAGCTCCTACAATGAGCAGTTCTTC,CASSPIAGSSYNEQFF
many,TRBJ2-7,TRBD2,TRBV28,TGTGCCAGCAGTTTAGGCCCTAGCGGGAGTAATTCCTACGAGCAGTACTTC,CASSLGPSGSNSYEQYF
many,TRBJ2-3,TRBD2,TRBV28,TGTGCCAGCAGTCCGACTAGCGGGGCTGACACAGATACGCAGTATTTT,CASSPTSGADTDTQYF
many,TRBJ1-3,TRBD1,TRBV10-3,TGTGCCAGCTTAAGTGGGACAGTCTCTGGAAACACCATATATTTT,CASLSGTVSGNTIYF
many,TRBJ2-6,TRBD1,TRBV5-5,TGTGCCAGCAGCCTAATTGCGTGGGACAGGGGGAGTTCTGGGGCCAACGTCCTGACTTTC,CASSLIAWDRGSSGANVLTF
few,TRBJ1-6,NA,TRBV30,TGTGCCTGGCACCGGGGGTCATATAATTCACCCCTCCACTTT,CAWHRGSYNSPLHF
many,TRBJ1-1,NA,TRBV9,TGTGCCAGCAGCGTTCTTTCAGGGATGAACACTGAAGCTTTCTTT,CASSVLSGMNTEAFF
many,TRBJ1-1,NA,TRBV19,TGTGCCAGTAGTTCTAACGGGTATAACACTGAAGCTTTCTTT,CASSSNGYNTEAFF
NA,TRBJ2-3,TRBD2,TRBV6-5,TGTGCCAGCAGTTACCCTCGAGCGGGAGGTAGCACAGATACGCAGTATTTT,CASSYPRAGGSTDTQYF
many,TRBJ2-5,NA,TRBV2,TGTGCCAGCAGTGAAGCCCGGCACCAAGAGACCCAGTACTTC,CASSEARHQETQYF
few,TRBJ2-3,NA,TRBV28,TGTGCCAGCAGCTTTTGGGTGCGGGAACATACGCAGTATTTT,CASSFWVREHTQYF
NA,TRBJ2-5,TRBD2,TRBV12-3/TRBV12-4,TGTGCCAGCAGCAAGCGGGAGCGGGAGACCCAGTACTTC,CASSKRERETQYF
many,TRBJ1-1,NA,TRBV28,TGTGCCAGCAGCCGATTCTGGACAGAGGAAGAAGCTTTCTTT,CASSRFWTEEEAFF
NA,TRBJ2-6,NA,TRBV7-9,TGTGCCAGCAGCTCCCAACCGGGGGCCAACGTCCTGACTTTC,CASSSQPGANVLTF
NA,TRBJ2-2,TRBD2,TRBV7-2,TGTGCCAGCAGCCGACAAGGGACTAGCGGGAGTCCCGGGGAGCTGTTTTTT,CASSRQGTSGSPGELFF
many,TRBJ2-5,TRBD1,TRBV25-1,TGTGCCAGCAGTGCCCACAGGGGAAGATTGGAGACCCAGTACTTC,CASSAHRGRLETQYF
NA,TRBJ2-7,NA,TRBV20-1,TGCAGTGCTAGGGGGGGCGAGCAGTACTTC,CSARGGEQYF
many,TRBJ2-7,NA,TRBV2,TGTGCCAGCAGTGAAGCAATTTCGTACGAGCAGTACTTC,CASSEAISYEQYF
NA,TRBJ1-4,NA,TRBV5-5,TGTGCCAGCAGCTTGGCGGGGTTTGCTAATGAAAAACTGTTTTTT,CASSLAGFANEKLFF
many,TRBJ2-7,TRBD2,TRBV27,TGTGCCAGCAGTTTAGAGGGGATTGGGCTCCGGGGGGGCGAGCAGTACTTC,CASSLEGIGLRGGEQYF
NA,TRBJ2-1,TRBD2,TRBV12-5,TGTGCTAGTGCCGCGGGGAGGGCGGATGAGCAGTTCTTC,CASAAGRADEQFF
many,TRBJ2-1,NA,TRBV11-2,TGTGCCAGCAGCTTAGACAGGGGGGAGGGTGAGCAGTTCTTC,CASSLDRGEGEQFF
NA,TRBJ2-3,TRBD2,TRBV28,TGTGCCAGTGGGACTAGCGGGAGTAGAGATACGCAGTATTTT,CASGTSGSRDTQYF
few,TRBJ2-3,NA,TRBV5-1,TGCGCCAGCAGCTCGGGACTTGTCACAGATACGCAGTATTTT,CASSSGLVTDTQYF
many,TRBJ2-7,NA,TRBV20-1,TGCAGTGCTAGAGATTCGGACAGACATTACGAGCAGTACTTC,CSARDSDRHYEQYF
few,TRBJ2-5,TRBD2,TRBV5-1,TGCGCCAGCAGCATAGGGACTAGCGGGACAGAGACCCAGTACTTC,CASSIGTSGTETQYF
many,TRBJ2-3,NA,TRBV30,TGTGCCTGGAGTGTTCCAGGTAGATGGTATTTT,CAWSVPGRWYF
NA,TRBJ2-1,TRBD2,TRBV20-1,TGCAGTGCTAGCCAGGCGGGACTAGCGGGCCCCAATGAGCAGTTCTTC,CSASQAGLAGPNEQFF
many,TRBJ2-6,NA,TRBV28,TGTGCCAGCAGGACAGCTTTGGCTGGGGCCAACGTCCTGACTTTC,CASRTALAGANVLTF
NA,TRBJ1-1,NA,TRBV29-1,TGCAGCGGTCAAAGACAGCAGAACACTGAAGCTTTCTTT,CSGQRQQNTEAFF
many,TRBJ2-5,NA,TRBV28,TGTGCCAGCAGTTTATTTATGGGGAAAAGCCAAGACTTC,CASSLFMGKSQDF
many,TRBJ2-1,TRBD1,TRBV19,TGTGCCAGTAATAGGGGACAGGGTTTAGAGCAGTTCTTC,CASNRGQGLEQFF
many,TRBJ1-2,TRBD1,TRBV28,TGTGCCAGCAGTTCGGGACAGGGTTCTAAAGGCTACACCTTC,CASSSGQGSKGYTF
few,TRBJ2-2,TRBD2,TRBV9,TGTGCCAGCAGCGCAGGACTAGCGGGCAACACCGGGGAGCTGTTTTTT,CASSAGLAGNTGELFF
many,TRBJ2-7,NA,TRBV24-1,TGTGCCACCAGTGACAGGGGGGCCTACGAGCAGTACTTC,CATSDRGAYEQYF
few,TRBJ2-3,NA,TRBV6-2/TRBV6-3,TGTGCCAGCAAGTCTAGCCCCTCAGATACGCAGTATTTT,CASKSSPSDTQYF
many,TRBJ2-3,NA,TRBV29-1,TGCAGCATTGGAGGTGGGGTTCGGACAGATACGCAGTATTTT,CSIGGGVRTDTQYF
NA,TRBJ2-7,TRBD2,TRBV19,TGTGCCAGTAGCACGAGACCCGGGACTAGCGGGAGGAACTCCTACGAGCAGTACTTC,CASSTRPGTSGRNSYEQYF
many,TRBJ1-5,TRBD1,TRBV12-3/TRBV12-4,TGTGCCAGCAGTTTTATATGGGGACAGGAGTTAAATCATGGGCCCCAGCATTTT,CASSFIWGQELNHGPQHF
many,TRBJ2-7,TRBD1,TRBV12-3/TRBV12-4,TGTGCCAGCAGTTTAGGGGGGGACAGGGGCTTCTACGAGCAGTACTTC,CASSLGGDRGFYEQYF
few,TRBJ1-5,NA,TRBV15,TGTGCCACCAGCGCTCTCAATCAGCCCCAGCATTTT,CATSALNQPQHF
NA,TRBJ2-7,TRBD1,TRBV4-3,TGCGCCAGCAGCCAAGAAGGACAGGGGGGCTACGAGCAGTACTTC,CASSQEGQGGYEQYF
NA,TRBJ2-5,TRBD1,TRBV5-5,TGTGCCAGCAGCCTGGGACAGGGACAAGAGACCCACTACTTC,CASSLGQGQETHYF
few,TRBJ2-7,TRBD1,TRBV28,TGTGCCAGCAGTCCCCTGACAGGGACGCCCACCTACGAGCAGTACTTC,CASSPLTGTPTYEQYF
NA,TRBJ2-4,TRBD1,TRBV7-9,TGTGCCAGCAGCTCGCCTAGGACAGGGAGCAAAAACATTCAGTACTTC,CASSSPRTGSKNIQYF
many,TRBJ1-5,NA,TRBV18,TGTGCCAGCTCACCACCCGGACAGTATAGCAATCAGCCCCAGCATTTT,CASSPPGQYSNQPQHF
NA,TRBJ2-1,TRBD1,TRBV20-1,TGCAGTGCTAGGGACAGGGGCCGATCCTTGGATGAGCAGTTCTTC,CSARDRGRSLDEQFF
NA,TRBJ2-7,TRBD1,TRBV7-9,TGTGCCAGCAGCGCGATTATTGGGACAGGGGCCTACGAGCAGTACTTC,CASSAIIGTGAYEQYF
NA,TRBJ1-1,NA,TRBV7-6,TGTGCCAGCAGCTTAGCGTTGCGCGGTGAAGCTTTCTTT,CASSLALRGEAFF